This is a list of T cell receptor beta chains from one sample in a study of blood T cell repertoires in COVID-19. TCRdb's copy holds only in-frame clones and misses some; the assay was immunoSEQ multiplex PCR. The table lists tens of thousands of clones, under 90% of them singletons. The material sequenced was peripheral blood. Source of these receptors: a human donor in a cohort sampled during active COVID-19. Both conserved end residues are part of each CDR3. D genes are given only for firm matches. Size values are once, few and many counts, or a class for expanded clones, and some rows have none.

j_call v_call d_call clone_size cdr3_nt cdr3_aa
TRBJ2-3 TRBV5-1 TRBD2 . TGCGCCAGCAGCTTCGGGACTAGCGACAGCACAGATACGCAGTATTTT CASSFGTSDSTDTQYF
TRBJ1-6 TRBV19 TRBD1 . TGTGCCACCAGGACAGGGAATTATAATTCACCCCTCCACTTT CATRTGNYNSPLHF
TRBJ1-1 TRBV29-1 . . TGCAGCGGCGAGTTGAACACTGAAGCTTTCTTT CSGELNTEAFF
TRBJ1-2 TRBV5-5 . . TGTGCCAGCGGCAATACCGGCAGGGGCCTTAACTATGGCTACACCTTC CASGNTGRGLNYGYTF
TRBJ2-5 TRBV5-1 TRBD2 . TGCGCCAGCAGCTTGGCTAGGTCGGGGGGGGAGACCCAGTACTTC CASSLARSGGETQYF
TRBJ1-5 TRBV11-2 . . TGTGCCAGCAGCTTTACTACAGGGCCTAATCAGCCCCAGCATTTT CASSFTTGPNQPQHF
TRBJ1-6 TRBV27 . . TGTGCCAGCAGTATCAACCCATACTGGGCGGGGACGGTCGATTATAATTCACCCCTCCACTTT CASSINPYWAGTVDYNSPLHF
TRBJ1-5 TRBV19 TRBD1 . TGTGCCAGTAGTATCACAGGGGGATTTCAGCCCCAGCATTTT CASSITGGFQPQHF
TRBJ1-2 TRBV30 TRBD1 . TGTGCCCAAGGACAGGGGAGTTATGGCTACACCTTC CAQGQGSYGYTF
TRBJ1-3 TRBV4-1 . . TGCGCCAGCAGCCAAGCTCGCAGTTACTCTGGAAACACCATATATTTT CASSQARSYSGNTIYF
TRBJ1-2 TRBV10-3 . . TGTGCCATCAGTGAGGGGACTGGGACGAGTTTGAGTTATGGCTACACCTTC CAISEGTGTSLSYGYTF
TRBJ1-1 TRBV7-3 . few TGTGCCAGCAGCCCTGGGACCGGAGGGGACACTGAAGCTTTCTTT CASSPGTGGDTEAFF
TRBJ2-1 TRBV6-2/TRBV6-3 . once TGTGCCAGCAGTTACTCGGACAACAATGAGCAGTTCTTC CASSYSDNNEQFF
TRBJ1-2 TRBV4-3 . . TGCGCCAGCAGCCAAGCAAGGGATCGTGAACTAGGAAATGGCTACACCTTC CASSQARDRELGNGYTF
TRBJ1-6 TRBV4-1 . . TGCGCCAGCAGCCTTCTCACAGGGTCAGCGCATTCACCCCTCCACTTT CASSLLTGSAHSPLHF
TRBJ2-1 TRBV2 . few TGTGCCAGCAGTGATGGTGAGCTAGCCCCAGGTGAGCAGTTCTTC CASSDGELAPGEQFF
TRBJ2-3 TRBV4-2 TRBD2 . TGTGCCAGCAGCCAAGGTACAAGGGGAGGGACAGATACGCAGTATTTT CASSQGTRGGTDTQYF
TRBJ1-6 TRBV6-4 . . TGTGCCAGCAGTGATTGGACGGTGGACTGCTCCTATAATTCACCCCTCCACTTT CASSDWTVDCSYNSPLHF
TRBJ2-5 TRBV5-1 TRBD1 once TGCGCCAGCAGCTATTCCGGGACAGGGCAAGAGACCCAGTACTTC CASSYSGTGQETQYF
TRBJ2-7 TRBV6-6 . few TGTGCCAGCAGTTCACTCGAGAGCTCCTACGAGCAGTACTTC CASSSLESSYEQYF
TRBJ1-2 TRBV2 . . TGTGCCAGCAGTGCCCGGTCAGGGGTCTATGGCTACACCTTC CASSARSGVYGYTF
TRBJ1-3 TRBV7-3 . . TGTGCCAGCAGCCTGGGAACAGGATCTGGAAACACCATATATTTT CASSLGTGSGNTIYF
TRBJ2-5 TRBV18 . . TGTGCCAGCTCACCTCAGGGTGGCGAGACCCAGTACTTC CASSPQGGETQYF
TRBJ2-3 TRBV9 TRBD2 . TGTGCCAGCAGCGTAGCTAGCGGGGGCACAGATACGCAGTATTTT CASSVASGGTDTQYF
TRBJ1-2 TRBV5-6 . . TGTGCCAGCAGCTTGCAGGGGAGCGGCTACACCTTC CASSLQGSGYTF
TRBJ1-1 TRBV6-5 . . TGTGCCAGCTCGTCCGGCCAGGGGATTTTCTTT CASSSGQGIFF
TRBJ1-2 TRBV28 TRBD1 . TGTGCCAGCAGTTTACAAGGGGGCTACTATGGCTACACCTTC CASSLQGGYYGYTF
TRBJ2-1 TRBV6-5 . . TGTGCCAGCAGTTACTCGCGGTACCTCAATGAGCAGTTCTTC CASSYSRYLNEQFF
TRBJ2-5 TRBV18 TRBD1 . TGTGCCAGCTCACCGAAGGAACGCGACAGGGGGCGGCAAGAGACCCAGTACTTC CASSPKERDRGRQETQYF
TRBJ1-5 TRBV18 TRBD1 . TGTGCCAGCTCACGGGACAGGCTTAACTATAGCAATCAGCCCCAGCATTTT CASSRDRLNYSNQPQHF
TRBJ2-7 TRBV7-2 TRBD2 . TGTGCCAGCAGCTTAGGTCTAGCGGGCCCCTACGAGCAGTACTTC CASSLGLAGPYEQYF
TRBJ1-2 TRBV30 TRBD1 . TGTGCCTGGAGCAGACAGGGAAGAGGCTACACCTTC CAWSRQGRGYTF
TRBJ1-6 TRBV4-1 . few TGCGCCAGCAGCCAGGTGACCGAAGGGGGACCCCTCCACTTT CASSQVTEGGPLHF
TRBJ1-2 TRBV7-9 TRBD1 few TGTGCCAGCAGCCGCCGGGACAGGTCTGGCTACACCTTC CASSRRDRSGYTF
TRBJ2-5 TRBV7-2 TRBD2 . TGTGCCAGCAGCAAAACTAGCGGGGGTTACCAAGAGACCCAGTACTTC CASSKTSGGYQETQYF
TRBJ1-5 TRBV2 . . TGTGCCAGCAGTGAGGGGGGGAATAGCAATCAGCCCCAGCATTTT CASSEGGNSNQPQHF
TRBJ1-2 TRBV19 . . TGTGCCAGTAGCCCATCCGCACACGGGGGTAACTATGGCTACACCTTC CASSPSAHGGNYGYTF